A single sample gave rise to the 22 T cell receptor beta chains below, sequenced in a study of tumor and adjacent non-tumor tissue in lung cancer. The template was RNA from unsorted bulk tissue. The library came from three nested PCR rounds adapted from ARM-PCR protocols. TCRdb passed the multiplex PCR reads through MiXCR, listing each CDR3 protein once. The sample shows approximately 120,000 distinct CDR3 sequences, roughly 74% of them seen only once. The sequencing input was lung tumor tissue. These TCRs come from a woman aged 60 to 75 with non-small cell lung cancer.

The rearrangement uses TRBV5-4 and TRBJ2-7, with D uncertain. The CDR3 sequence is 14 residues long. Germline CDR1 reads SGHNT; CDR2 reads YYREEE (reference sequence). V was trimmed by 0 bases and J by 4 bases, leaving 11 bases between them. The CDR3 sequence is CASSLEEFSYEQYF. In DNA form, the CDR3 reads TGTGCCAGCAGCTTGGAAGAATTCTCGTACGAGCAGTACTTC.

In this sample, this clonotype turned up many times. The J gene is TRBJ2-7, the V gene TRBV6-1, with 8 bases fitting TRBD2. With 6 bases clipped from V and 4 bases from J, the junction kept 5 bases outside the gene matches. This CDR3 contains 13 residues. CDR1 is MNHNS, CDR2 SASEGT, per germline. CDR3 coding DNA: TGTGCCAGCAGCCGGGGGGGTCGTTACGAGCAGTACTTC. Translating it yields CASSRGGRYEQYF.

This clonotype was counted ten times or more. This sequence joins TRBV20-1 and TRBJ1-3; the D is unclear. This CDR3 spans 14 amino acids. With 1 base removed from V and 0 bases from J, the gap between germline ends came to 7 bases. Germline CDR1 reads DFQATT; CDR2 reads SNEGSKA (reference sequence). CDR3 loop: CSARAPGSGNTIYF. CDR3 nucleotides: TGCAGTGCTAGAGCCCCGGGCTCTGGAAACACCATATATTTT.

This clonotype was observed many times. The chain combines TRBV20-1 with TRBJ1-1; tentative D call: TRBD1 (5 bases). This CDR3 contains 15 residues. Germline V lookup: CDR1 DFQATT, CDR2 SNEGSKA (reference sequence). The V and J ends lost 0 bases and 0 bases respectively, with 11 bases between them. CDR3 protein: CSARDQGMMNTEAFF. The CDR3 DNA sequence: TGCAGTGCTAGAGATCAGGGTATGATGAACACTGAAGCTTTCTTT.

In the case of this clonotype: At one boundary the junction diverges from the germline segment, which might be a read error. This chain uses TRBV11-2 with TRBJ2-5, with a tentative D call TRBD1 (6 bases). This CDR3 comprises 16 residues. Germline V gene sequence: CDR1 SGHAT, CDR2 FQNNGV. CDR3: CASSLAARAGVQSQYF. CDR3 bases: TGTGCGAGCAGCTTAGCCGCGCGGGCAGGGGTACAGAGCCAGTACTTC.

On this clonotype itself: This may come from a read error, since a much larger clone is one base off. The rearrangement uses TRBV5-6 and TRBJ2-7; D remains unclear. The CDR3 has 15 amino acids. Germline V gene lookup returns CDR1 SGHDT and CDR2 YYEEEE. For the CDR3, the DNA is TGTGCCAGCAACTTGGAGTCAGGCGGTACCTACGAGCAGTACTTC. Amino acids: CASNLESGGTYEQYF.

As to this clonotype: Because it lacks the conserved phenylalanine or tryptophan at the end, this CDR3 is likely a read error. This chain connects TRBV4-3 to TRBJ2-3; possibly TRBD1 or TRBD2 for D (7 bases each). The V end lost 6 bases, the J end lost 2 bases, and 12 bases lay between the germline ends. CDR3 length equals 14 residues. CDR1 and CDR2 from the germline V gene are LGHNA and YSLEER. This chain's CDR3 is CASRSGTDTDTQYL. CDR3 DNA sequence: TGCGCCAGCAGAAGCGGGACAGACACAGATACGCAGTATTTA.

A word on this clonotype: The junction does not match germline at one end; this may be a read error. The V and J genes are TRBV11-2 and TRBJ2-7; D may be TRBD2 (6 bases). Per germline, CDR1 SGHAT and CDR2 FQNNGV. The CDR3 covers 13 residues. The CDR3 nucleotides are TGTGCCAGCAGATCGTGGGACTCCTACGAGCTGTACTTC. As protein: CASRSWDSYELYF.

The chain joins TRBV4-1 to TRBJ1-4; D gene uncertain. The CDR3 has 15 amino acids. The germline V gene has CDR1 MGHRA and CDR2 YSYEKL. Trimming shortened V by 1 base and J by 10 bases, and 16 bases separated the two germline ends. CDR3 nucleotides: TGCGCCAGCAGCCAAGGGGCAAGTTACGGAGTAAAACTGTTTTTT. This encodes CASSQGASYGVKLFF.

In the case of this clonotype: One junction end disagrees with the germline gene, perhaps due to a read error. The V gene is TRBV20-1, the J gene TRBJ2-5, with TRBD2 matching over 11 bases. This CDR3 has 18 residues. Germline V gene sequence: CDR1 DFQATT, CDR2 SNEGSKA (reference sequence). CDR3 nucleotide sequence: TGCAGTGCTAGGGATAAAACTAGCGGGAGTCCCAGGCAAGAGACCAAGTACTTC. Protein: CSARDKTSGSPRQETKYF.

In its sample, this clonotype was seen many times. The chain recombines TRBV5-6 with TRBJ2-4; D might be TRBD1 (6 bases). The V gene's germline CDR1 is SGHDT and CDR2 YYEEEE. V was shortened by 4 bases and J by 0 bases, with 11 bases between the two germline ends. CDR3 size: 15 residues. The CDR3 loop is CASSQDRLAKNIQYF. The CDR3 DNA is TGTGCCAGCAGCCAGGACAGACTAGCCAAAAACATTCAGTACTTC.

This sequence joins TRBV11-1 and TRBJ2-1; a possible D gene is TRBD2 (5 bases). Trimming removed 9 bases at V and 3 bases at J, with 18 bases between. The CDR3 totals 15 residues. Germline CDR1 SGHAT, CDR2 FQDESV (reference sequence). This chain's CDR3 is CASVPRGPGYNEQFF. CDR3 in DNA: TGTGCCAGTGTCCCCAGAGGGCCGGGCTACAATGAGCAGTTCTTC.

Concerning this clonotype itself: A much larger clone differs from this one at a single base, so this may be a read error. The rearrangement joins TRBV11-3 to TRBJ2-6; either TRBD1 or TRBD2 may fit D (5 bases each). The germline V gene encodes CDR1 SGHNT and CDR2 YENEEA. This CDR3 is built from 17 residues. The CDR3 region is CASSLDLTGFGANILTF. Here the CDR3 DNA reads TGTGCCAGCAGCTTAGATCTGACGGGGTTCGGGGCCAACATCCTGACTTTC.

This clonotype was observed a handful of times. The junction departs from the called germline gene at one end, perhaps through a read error. The chain has TRBV20-1 and TRBJ1-2, with D hard to call. Germline lookup yields CDR1 DFQATT and CDR2 SNEGSKA (reference sequence). There are 13 residues in the CDR3. CDR3 sequence reads: CSVREEGNYGYTF. DNA of the CDR3: TGCAGTGTTAGAGAGGAGGGAAACTATGGCTACACCTTC.

The chain couples TRBV28 to TRBJ1-4; tentative D call: TRBD1 (5 bases). The germline V gene encodes CDR1 MDHEN and CDR2 SYDVKM. CDR3 length: 12 amino acids. V lost 10 bases to trimming and J lost 4 bases, with 10 bases between them. The CDR3 coding sequence is TGTGCCAACAGGCCTTATAATGAAAAACTGTTTTTT. As protein: CANRPYNEKLFF.

Remarks on this clonotype: At one end the junction does not follow the germline gene, possibly because of a read error. The chain is built from TRBV28 and TRBJ1-3, with a weak D call TRBD1 (6 bases). The CDR3 is made up of 19 amino acids. From germline, CDR1 is MDHEN and CDR2 SYDVKM. In DNA form, the CDR3 reads TGTGCCAGCAGTTTTACAGGGAAATCTCGGGCAAACTCTGCAAACACCATATATTTT. This codes for CASSFTGKSRANSANTIYF.

Details on this clonotype: The conserved phenylalanine or tryptophan is not found at the CDR3 terminus, so this likely reflects a read error. The rearrangement joins TRBV10-3 to TRBJ1-6; perhaps TRBD1 as D (5 bases). Germline values: CDR1 ENHRY, CDR2 SYGVKD. Between the trimmed V and J ends, which lost 6 bases and 10 bases, there was a span of 13 bases. The CDR3 is made up of 13 amino acids. The CDR3 spells CAIRRERDSPLHC. CDR3 sequence (DNA): TGTGCCATCAGAAGGGAAAGGGACTCACCCCTCCACTGT.

As concerns this clonotype: This may stem from a read error, because a much larger clone lies one nucleotide away. The CDR3 does not close with the conserved phenylalanine or tryptophan, likely indicating a read error. The J gene is TRBJ2-3, the V gene TRBV20-1; 12 nucleotides align to TRBD2. V lost 2 bases, J lost 0 bases, and 6 bases stayed unmatched. The CDR3 is 17 amino acids. Germline V gene sequence: CDR1 DFQATT, CDR2 SNEGSKA (reference sequence). The CDR3 coding sequence is TGCAGTGCTAGAAGGGCTAGCGGGGGGGCAAGCACAGATACGCAGTATATT. Translating gives CSARRASGGASTDTQYI.

This clonotype has ten or more counts. The chain uses TRBV20-1 and TRBJ1-2; no clear D gene. The germline V gene has CDR1 DFQATT and CDR2 SNEGSKA (reference sequence). The length of the CDR3 is 15 residues. V was cut by 6 bases and J by 0 bases, with 17 bases left in between. CDR3: CSATTEGRSNYGYTF. DNA of the CDR3: TGCAGTGCCACCACGGAGGGCAGATCTAACTATGGCTACACCTTC.

Points on this clonotype: The junction departs from the called germline gene at one end, perhaps through a read error. The rearrangement links TRBV28 to TRBJ1-2; tentative D call: TRBD1 (5 bases). This CDR3 has 15 amino acids. CDR1 and CDR2 from the germline V gene are MDHEN and SYDVKM. CDR3 nucleotide sequence: TGTGCCAGCAGTTTATGGGGGGATTGGCGCTATGACTACACCTTC. The encoded protein is CASSLWGDWRYDYTF.

This clonotype was counted only a few times. The chain joins TRBV28 to TRBJ2-7, with D possibly matching TRBD2 (6 bases). Germline CDR1 MDHEN, CDR2 SYDVKM. Deletions cut 6 bases from V and 4 bases from J, with 16 bases between. This CDR3 is 14 amino acids long. Written as DNA, the CDR3 is TGTGCCAGCAGCCCCCCAAACGGGAGATACGAGCAGTACTTC. Protein: CASSPPNGRYEQYF.

CDR3 nucleotide sequence: TGTGCCAGCAAGGCGGTTAATCAGCCCCAGCATTTT. Translation: CASKAVNQPQHF. This sequence joins TRBV6-2 or TRBV6-3 and TRBJ1-5; D remains unclear. This CDR3 has 12 residues. The ends were cut back, 7 bases at V and 4 bases at J, with 8 bases in the middle. Germline values: CDR1 MNHEY, CDR2 SVGEGT.